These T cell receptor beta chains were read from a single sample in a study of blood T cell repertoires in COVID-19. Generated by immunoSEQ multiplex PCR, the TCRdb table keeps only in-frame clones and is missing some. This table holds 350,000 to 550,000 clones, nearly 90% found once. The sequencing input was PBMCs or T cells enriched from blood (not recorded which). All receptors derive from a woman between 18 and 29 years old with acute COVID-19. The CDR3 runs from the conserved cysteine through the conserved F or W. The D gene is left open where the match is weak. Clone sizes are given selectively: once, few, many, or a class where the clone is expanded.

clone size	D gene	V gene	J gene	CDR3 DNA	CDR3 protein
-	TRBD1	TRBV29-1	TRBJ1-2	TGCAGCGTTGAAGACAGGGGGTATGGCTACACCTTC	CSVEDRGYGYTF
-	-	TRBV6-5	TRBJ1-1	TGTGCCAGCAGTTACCCTGACACTACTGAAGCTTTCTTT	CASSYPDTTEAFF
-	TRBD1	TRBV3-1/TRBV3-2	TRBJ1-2	TGTGCCAGCAGCAGAGGGACAGGGGGCTTTCTATTTAACTATGGCTACACCTTC	CASSRGTGGFLFNYGYTF
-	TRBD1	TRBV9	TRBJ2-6	TGTGCCAGCAGCGCTTCAGGGGGCGCTGGGGCCAACGTCCTGACTTTC	CASSASGGAGANVLTF
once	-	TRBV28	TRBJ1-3	TGTGCCAGCAGTGCAGTAAGAAACACCATATATTTT	CASSAVRNTIYF
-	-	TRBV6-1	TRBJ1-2	TGTGCCAGCAGTGAGGCCAGGCCATATGGCTACACCTTC	CASSEARPYGYTF
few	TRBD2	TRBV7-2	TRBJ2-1	TGTGCCAGCAGCTTAGATGAACTAGCGGGACGAGAGCAGTTCTTC	CASSLDELAGREQFF
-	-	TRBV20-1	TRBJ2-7	TGCAGTGCAAAGAACAACTACGAGCAGTACTTC	CSAKNNYEQYF
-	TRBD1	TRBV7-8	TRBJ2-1	TGTGCCAGCAGCTCCCCGATCACAGGGGGCCCCGGCCCTGAGCAGTTCTTC	CASSSPITGGPGPEQFF
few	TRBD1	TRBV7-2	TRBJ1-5	TGTGCCAGCAGCTCGGACAGGACCAAAGTGGCCCAGCATTTT	CASSSDRTKVAQHF
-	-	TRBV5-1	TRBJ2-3	TGCGCCAGCAGCCCAACAGGATTTAGCACAGATACGCAGTATTTT	CASSPTGFSTDTQYF
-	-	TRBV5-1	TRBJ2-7	TGCGCCAGCAGCTTGGACACGGAGCAGTACTTC	CASSLDTEQYF
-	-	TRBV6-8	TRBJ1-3	TGTGCCAGAAAGGACACCAGGTTCTCTGGTAACACCATATATTTT	CARKDTRFSGNTIYF
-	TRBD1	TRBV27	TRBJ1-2	TGTGCCAGCAGTGACGGACAGGCAGCTAACTATGGCTACACCTTC	CASSDGQAANYGYTF
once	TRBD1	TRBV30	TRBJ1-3	TGTGCCTGGAGTCCCGGACAGGGTAGTGACACCATATATTTT	CAWSPGQGSDTIYF
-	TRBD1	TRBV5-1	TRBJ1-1	TGCGCCAGCAGCTGCCTGAGAGGGGGCCTCACTGAAGCTTTCTTT	CASSCLRGGLTEAFF
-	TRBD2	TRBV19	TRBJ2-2	TGTGCCAGCAGTCTTACGGGAGGGCCGAACACCGGGGAGCTGTTTTTT	CASSLTGGPNTGELFF